This TCR beta chain was sequenced in a study of CD8 T cells in ankylosing spondylitis. CDR1 and CDR2 from the germline V gene are WSHSY and SAAADI. Losses at the gene ends were 7 bases for V and 8 bases for J; bases not matched to a gene: 4. The CDR3 is 12 residues long. MiXCR, applied by TCRdb to the 5' RACE reads, yields one record per CDR3 protein. Among 470,000 or so distinct CDR3 sequences listed, about 25% were seen once. As to this clonotype: Its specificity is unknown.

Overall study results and limits: In ankylosing spondylitis blood, a motif of seven or eight highly homologous TCR beta variants appeared characteristic. There was reportedly significant enrichment of clones that were disease-linked in matched ankylosing spondylitis synovial fluid.

Sequencing was done on a sample of blood, either unsorted or a sorted T cell fraction (not recorded which). The chain couples TRBV10-2 to TRBJ2-4, with TRBD2 matching over 8 bases. The clonotype originates from a male donor with ankylosing spondylitis. The CDR3 protein is CASTRGGDIQYF. Written as DNA, the CDR3 is TGCGCCAGCACCCGGGGGGGTGACATTCAGTACTTC.